A single sample gave rise to the 32 T cell receptor beta chains below, sequenced in a study of early T cells in non-severe SARS-CoV-2 infection (dated by TCRdb to about 2021). Libraries were made using 5' RACE. These reads were obtained on a NextSeq 500. TCRdb trimmed the raw reads at Q25, called clones with MiXCR and kept productive beta chains. Rows with a matching CDR3 protein are joined into one entry that keeps the most common DNA and genes. Within this sample are 45,000 to 60,000 distinct CDR3 sequences, with roughly 8.7% of them counted one time only. The ten largest account for approximately 4% of the sample. This material consisted of whole blood, taken at baseline. Every receptor here comes from an adult who was a healthcare worker with PCR-confirmed SARS-CoV-2 infection or an uninfected control (not recorded which).

This clonotype was detected only a few times. The V and J genes are TRBV29-1 and TRBJ2-2; D possibly corresponds to TRBD2 (5 bases). The CDR3 has 14 amino acids. CDR1 is SQVTM, CDR2 ANQGSEA, per germline. V lost 0 bases and J 1 base, leaving 6 bases between the germline ends. The CDR3 is CSVEDRGNTGELFF. CDR3 DNA: TGCAGCGTTGAAGATCGGGGGAACACCGGGGAGCTGTTTTTT.

This chain connects TRBV18 to TRBJ1-2; D possibly corresponds to TRBD1 (5 bases). The CDR3 has 12 residues. Trimming shortened V by 2 bases and J by 4 bases, and 5 bases separated the two germline ends. CDR1 and CDR2 (germline): KGHSH, LQKENI. The CDR3 nucleotides read TGTGCCAGCTCACCAGGGGGCTATGGCTACACCTTC. The encoded protein is CASSPGGYGYTF.

This clonotype turned up a few times. The junction shows a germline mismatch at one end, possibly a read error. The rearrangement links TRBV6-4 to TRBJ2-1, with a possible D match to TRBD2 (7 bases). Germline loops: CDR1 MRHNA, CDR2 SNTAGT. This CDR3 is 15 amino acids long. The CDR3 is CASSVGGATYNEQFF. The CDR3 region has the DNA TGTGCCAGCAGTGTGGGGGGGGCCACGTACAACGAGCAGTTCTTC.

This clonotype turned up a few times. The chain links TRBV9 to TRBJ2-5; TRBD2 is a possible D gene (7 bases). Germline values: CDR1 SGDLS, CDR2 YYNGEE. V was clipped by 3 bases and J by 4 bases, with 13 bases between them. The CDR3 is made up of 14 amino acids. The CDR3 loop is CASSGTGRGETQYF. The DNA of the CDR3 is TGTGCCAGCAGCGGAACAGGGAGGGGAGAGACCCAGTACTTC.

The rearrangement joins TRBV12-3 or TRBV12-4 to TRBJ2-7, with D unclear. V lost 2 bases, J lost 2 bases, and 13 bases lay in between. The CDR3 has 15 residues. CDR3 DNA sequence: TGTGCCAGCAGTTTATCAGCTAACCCTCCCTACGAGCAGTACTTC. It yields the protein CASSLSANPPYEQYF.

The rearrangement uses TRBV10-3 and TRBJ2-3; 12 positions agree with TRBD2. This CDR3 is built from 17 residues. CDR1 and CDR2 from the germline V gene are ENHRY and SYGVKD. V lost 2 bases, J lost 2 bases, and 5 bases stayed unmatched. The chain's CDR3 is CAISEPRLAGATDTQYF. The CDR3 bases are TGTGCCATCAGTGAGCCTCGACTAGCGGGAGCCACAGATACGCAGTATTTT.

The rearrangement uses TRBV12-3 or TRBV12-4 and TRBJ2-3; 7 nucleotides line up with TRBD1. This CDR3 has 14 residues. With 3 bases clipped from V and 6 bases from J, the junction kept 6 bases outside the gene matches. Here the CDR3 reads CASSFEGAPDTQYF. The CDR3 DNA follows: TGTGCCAGCAGTTTTGAGGGGGCGCCGGATACGCAGTATTTT.

The sample holds many counts of this clonotype. An end of the junction does not agree with germline; a read error may underlie this. This chain joins TRBV5-1 and TRBJ2-1, with D hard to call. The CDR3 contains 13 residues. CDR1 and CDR2 from the germline V gene are SGHRS and YFSETQ. The CDR3 DNA sequence: TGCGCCAGCAGATTGGACGGCAACAATGAGCAGTTCTTC. It specifies CASRLDGNNEQFF.

Notes on this clonotype: A read error may be the cause here, since a much bigger clone is one base away. This chain uses TRBV7-9 with TRBJ2-7; D remains ambiguous. CDR1 is SEHNR, CDR2 FQNEAQ, per germline (reference sequence). V was pared by 7 bases and J by 2 bases, with 15 bases between. The CDR3 is made up of 14 amino acids. The CDR3 bases are TGTGCCAGCATCTCCTCGACTGTACCCTACGAGCAGTACTTC. Translating it yields CASISSTVPYEQYF. The whole variable domain, remainder taken from reference TRBV7-9 and TRBJ2-7, is DTGVSQNPRHKITKRGQNVTFRCDPISEHNRLYWYRQTLGQGPEFLTYFQNEAQLEKSRLLSDRFSAERPKGSFSTLEIQRTEQGDSAMYLCASISSTVPYEQYFGPGTRLTVT.

This clonotype has ten or more counts. This rearrangement joins TRBV5-1 to TRBJ2-1; no clear D gene. This CDR3 has 14 residues. The V and J ends lost 5 bases and 5 bases respectively, with 14 bases between them. Germline V CDR1 and CDR2: SGHRS, YFSETQ. The CDR3 loop is CASSRSPPNNEQFF. Here the CDR3 DNA reads TGCGCCAGCAGTCGGAGTCCACCGAACAATGAGCAGTTCTTC. The full variable domain, in which reference TRBV5-1 and TRBJ2-1 provide the parts outside the CDR3, is KAGVTQTPRYLIKTRGQQVTLSCSPISGHRSVSWYQQTPGQGLQFLFEYFSETQRNKGNFPGRFSGRQFSNSRSEMNVSTLELGDSALYLCASSRSPPNNEQFFGPGTRLTVL.

In its sample, this clonotype was seen many times. The rearrangement joins TRBV10-3 to TRBJ2-3; weak D call: TRBD1 (6 bases). The CDR3 is made up of 14 amino acids. The V end was cut by 10 bases, the J end by 5 bases, with 19 bases between. Germline CDR1 and CDR2: ENHRY and SYGVKD. CDR3 nucleotides: TGTGCCACGCAGACGACAGGCAGAGGAGATACGCAGTATTTT. It specifies CATQTTGRGDTQYF.

A few counts support this clonotype. The chain joins TRBV28 to TRBJ1-4; TRBD1 matches at 9 bases. V lost 4 bases to trimming and J lost 8 bases; unmatched junction nucleotides: 8. The V gene's germline CDR1 is MDHEN and CDR2 SYDVKM. This CDR3 region has 15 residues. The CDR3 here is CASSSSGTGLEKLFF. In nucleotides, the CDR3 is TGTGCCAGCAGTTCGTCCGGGACAGGGCTGGAAAAACTGTTTTTT.

This clonotype occurred a few times. V gene TRBV4-1 combines with J gene TRBJ1-4; no firm D call. CDR3 length: 15 residues. Trimming pared 0 bases from V and 8 bases from J, leaving 13 bases between. The germline CDR1 and CDR2 sequences are MGHRA and YSYEKL. CDR3 bases: TGCGCCAGCAGCCAAGAACCCGGGGTCGGAGAAAAACTGTTTTTT. Translation: CASSQEPGVGEKLFF.

This clonotype has just a few counts. This chain uses TRBV5-5 with TRBJ2-5; 10 bases align to TRBD1. The CDR3 totals 16 residues. J was trimmed by 5 bases and V by 4 bases; bases with no gene match: 11. The germline gives CDR1 SGHKS, CDR2 YYEKEE (reference sequence). DNA of the CDR3: TGTGCCAGCAGCCGACGCTCGACAGGGGGCACGGAGACCCAGTACTTC. This translates into CASSRRSTGGTETQYF. The complete variable domain, with remaining parts taken from reference TRBV5-5 and TRBJ2-5, reads DAGVTQSPTHLIKTRGQQVTLRCSPISGHKSVSWYQQVLGQGPQFIFQYYEKEERGRGNFPDRFSARQFPNYSSELNVNALLLGDSALYLCASSRRSTGGTETQYFGPGTRLLVL.

The chain combines TRBV3-1 with TRBJ2-5; D is perhaps TRBD1 or TRBD2 (5 bases each). There are 12 residues in the CDR3. The germline gives CDR1 LGHDT, CDR2 YNNKEL (reference sequence). V gave up 4 bases and J gave up 3 bases, with 6 bases separating them. Here the CDR3 reads CASSRGKETQYF. CDR3 sequence (DNA): TGTGCCAGCAGCCGGGGGAAAGAGACCCAGTACTTC.

In this sample, this clonotype turned up many times. The rearrangement links TRBV4-2 to TRBJ1-5; D unclear. CDR3 length equals 17 residues. Trimming shortened V by 4 bases and J by 3 bases, and 19 bases separated the two germline ends. Per germline, CDR1 LGHNA and CDR2 YNFKEQ. CDR3: CASSRSPIQTPNQPQHF. The CDR3 bases are TGTGCCAGCAGCCGTTCCCCAATTCAAACCCCCAATCAGCCCCAGCATTTT.

This clonotype came up many times. The rearrangement uses TRBV11-2 and TRBJ2-1, with D unresolved. V shed 3 bases and J shed 9 bases, with 6 bases lying between them. The germline gives CDR1 SGHAT, CDR2 FQNNGV. This CDR3 spans 11 amino acids. CDR3 nucleotide sequence: TGTGCCAGCAGCTTCGCAGGTGAGCAGTTCTTC. This translates into CASSFAGEQFF. The full variable domain, rest sourced from reference TRBV11-2 and TRBJ2-1, is EAGVAQSPRYKIIEKRQSVAFWCNPISGHATLYWYQQILGQGPKLLIQFQNNGVVDDSQLPKDRFSAERLKGVDSTLKIQPAKLEDSAVYLCASSFAGEQFFGPGTRLTVL.

At least ten counts were recorded for this clonotype. The chain couples TRBV6-6 to TRBJ2-5, with 12 bases matching TRBD1. V shed 8 bases and J 2 bases; nucleotides not matched to a gene: 9. Germline V gene data show CDR1 as MNHNY and CDR2 as SVGAGI (reference sequence). This CDR3 is 16 amino acids long. CDR3 region: CASCLGTGGYQETQYF. The CDR3 nucleotides are TGTGCCAGCTGTTTAGGGACAGGGGGCTATCAAGAGACCCAGTACTTC.

This clonotype has ten or more counts. The chain has TRBV20-1 and TRBJ2-7; 9 bases match TRBD1. The V gene's germline CDR1 is DFQATT and CDR2 SNEGSKA (reference sequence). The CDR3 contains 14 residues. V dropped 2 bases and J dropped 6; count of bases not matched to a gene: 8. CDR3 amino acids: CSARRGTGFSEQYF. The DNA for the CDR3 is TGCAGTGCTAGACGCGGGACAGGGTTTTCCGAGCAGTACTTC.

This clonotype was seen ten or more times. The chain recombines TRBV20-1 with TRBJ2-3; D may be TRBD1 (6 bases). Germline V CDR1 and CDR2: DFQATT, SNEGSKA (reference sequence). Between the trimmed V and J ends, which lost 4 bases and 4 bases, there was a span of 9 bases. The CDR3 is 12 residues long. The CDR3 nucleotides read TGCAGTGCTAAGGGGGTTTCAGATACGCAGTATTTT. Protein sequence: CSAKGVSDTQYF.

CDR3 bases: TGTGCCATCAGTGAGCAGGGGGCGAACTATGGCTACACCTTC. It codes for CAISEQGANYGYTF. The V call is TRBV10-3, the J call TRBJ1-2; 8 bases agree with TRBD1. Unmatched junction bases numbered 1, after V lost 2 bases and J lost 2 bases. Germline assignment: CDR1 ENHRY and CDR2 SYGVKD. The CDR3 is 14 amino acids.

This clonotype was recorded many times. This chain's CDR3 is CASSPHLGAEAFF. For the CDR3, the DNA is TGTGCCAGCAGCCCCCATTTGGGGGCTGAAGCTTTCTTT. This chain links TRBV7-9 with TRBJ1-1, with D tentatively TRBD1 (5 bases). CDR1 and CDR2 from the germline V gene are SEHNR and FQNEAQ (reference sequence). V was cut by 5 bases and J by 6 bases, with 13 bases left in between. The CDR3 length is 13 residues.

The rearrangement joins TRBV5-1 to TRBJ1-5; D gene uncertain. The CDR3 is 13 amino acids. From germline, CDR1 is SGHRS and CDR2 YFSETQ. Trimming left V 4 bases short and J 4 bases short, with 9 bases between. The CDR3 here is CASSLGTNQPQHF. DNA for the CDR3: TGCGCCAGCAGCCTGGGTACTAATCAGCCCCAGCATTTT.

This clonotype was picked up a small number of times. This chain connects TRBV11-2 to TRBJ2-3; 9 positions match TRBD2. The CDR3 is 18 residues long. V gave up 1 base and J gave up 1 base; unmatched junction bases: 9. Germline V gives CDR1 SGHAT, CDR2 FQNNGV. DNA of the CDR3: TGTGCCAGCAGCTTAGCCGTACGCGCGGGGGGGCGCACAGATACGCAGTATTTT. This translates into CASSLAVRAGGRTDTQYF.

This clonotype was seen a few times. The V call is TRBV7-9, the J call TRBJ1-1; tentative D call: TRBD1 (6 bases). Trimming stripped 5 bases from V and 3 bases from J, with 16 bases between. Germline CDR1 and CDR2: SEHNR and FQNEAQ (reference sequence). The CDR3 runs to 15 residues. The CDR3 DNA reads as TGTGCCAGCAGCCCTACAGGGTCGCTAGACACTGAAGCTTTCTTT. It specifies CASSPTGSLDTEAFF.

This clonotype was detected ten times or more. V usage is TRBV27 and J usage is TRBJ2-7; 13 bases match TRBD2. V lost 5 bases and J lost 3; bases outside the gene matches: 1. The CDR3 length is 14 residues. Germline-derived CDR1 and CDR2 are MNHEY and SMNVEV (reference sequence). Here the CDR3 DNA reads TGTGCCAGCAGTCGGACTAGCGGGGGCTACGAGCAGTACTTC. Its translation: CASSRTSGGYEQYF.

At least ten counts were recorded for this clonotype. The V call is TRBV3-1, the J call TRBJ2-1; D not certain. V lost 4 bases, J lost 7 bases, and 8 bases lay in between. The CDR3 is 12 residues long. Germline V CDR1 and CDR2: LGHDT, YNNKEL (reference sequence). The CDR3 nucleotides are TGTGCCAGCAGCCGGGCTTCGAATGAGCAGTTCTTC. Its protein is CASSRASNEQFF.

This clonotype has more than one count but fewer than ten. The chain has TRBV5-1 and TRBJ2-3; 10 positions match TRBD2. CDR1 is SGHRS and CDR2 is YFSETQ in the germline V gene. The CDR3 runs 16 residues. V was clipped by 3 bases and J by 2 bases; unmatched bases: 6. CDR3 sequence (DNA): TGCGCCAGCAGCTCGAGGACTAGCGGTTACACAGATACGCAGTATTTT. Amino acids: CASSSRTSGYTDTQYF.

This chain joins TRBV13 and TRBJ2-7; 7 bases map to TRBD2. Trimming took 4 bases from V and 5 from J; bases not matched to a gene: 8. CDR1 is PRHDT, CDR2 FYEKMQ, per germline (reference sequence). The CDR3 extends over 14 amino acids. The CDR3 DNA reads as TGTGCCAGCAGCTACTCTGGGGAGGGCCACGAGCAGTACTTC. It encodes CASSYSGEGHEQYF.

In this sample, this clonotype turned up many times. This chain joins TRBV20-1 and TRBJ1-4; D is unresolved. This CDR3 has 13 residues. CDR1 and CDR2 from the germline V gene are DFQATT and SNEGSKA (reference sequence). Trimming removed 6 bases from V and 0 bases from J, with 8 bases in between. The CDR3 DNA sequence: TGCAGTGCGGTTCGTCCAACTAATGAAAAACTGTTTTTT. Protein sequence: CSAVRPTNEKLFF.

The rearrangement links TRBV7-2 to TRBJ1-2; 7 positions match TRBD1. Germline V gene lookup returns CDR1 SGHTA and CDR2 FQGNSA. There are 13 residues in the CDR3. The ends lost 4 bases at V and 7 bases at J; junction bases unmatched: 6. CDR3 sequence (DNA): TGTGCCAGCAGCTCGACAGGGACGGGTGGCTACACCTTC. This encodes CASSSTGTGGYTF.

This clonotype was observed a few times. The chain couples TRBV5-1 to TRBJ1-2; D remains unclear. V shed 0 bases and J shed 8 bases, with 14 bases lying between them. The germline CDR1 and CDR2 sequences are SGHRS and YFSETQ. The CDR3 loop spans 14 amino acids. The CDR3 region is CASSLEGRPGGYTF. CDR3 DNA: TGCGCCAGCAGCTTGGAAGGGAGACCCGGGGGCTACACCTTC. Variable domain in full (rest from reference TRBV5-1 and TRBJ1-2): KAGVTQTPRYLIKTRGQQVTLSCSPISGHRSVSWYQQTPGQGLQFLFEYFSETQRNKGNFPGRFSGRQFSNSRSEMNVSTLELGDSALYLCASSLEGRPGGYTFGSGTRLTVV.